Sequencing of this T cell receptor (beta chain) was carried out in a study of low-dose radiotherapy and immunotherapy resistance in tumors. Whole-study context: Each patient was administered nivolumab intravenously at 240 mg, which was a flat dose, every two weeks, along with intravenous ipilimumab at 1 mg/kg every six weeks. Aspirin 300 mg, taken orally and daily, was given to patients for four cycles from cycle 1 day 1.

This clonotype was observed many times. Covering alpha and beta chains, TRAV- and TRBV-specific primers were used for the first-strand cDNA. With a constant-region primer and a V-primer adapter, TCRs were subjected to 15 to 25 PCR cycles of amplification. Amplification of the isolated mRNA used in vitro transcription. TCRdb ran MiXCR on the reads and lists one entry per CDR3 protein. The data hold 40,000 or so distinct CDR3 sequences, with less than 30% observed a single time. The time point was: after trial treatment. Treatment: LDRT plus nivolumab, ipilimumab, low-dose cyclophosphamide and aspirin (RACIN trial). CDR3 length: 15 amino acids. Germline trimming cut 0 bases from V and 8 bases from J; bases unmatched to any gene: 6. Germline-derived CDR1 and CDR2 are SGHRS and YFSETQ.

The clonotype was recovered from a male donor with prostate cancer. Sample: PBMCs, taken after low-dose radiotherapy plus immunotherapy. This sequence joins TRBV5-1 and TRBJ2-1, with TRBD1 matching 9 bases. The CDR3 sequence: CASSLDPGQGHEQFF. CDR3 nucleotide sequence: TGCGCCAGCAGCTTGGATCCGGGACAGGGTCATGAGCAGTTCTTC.